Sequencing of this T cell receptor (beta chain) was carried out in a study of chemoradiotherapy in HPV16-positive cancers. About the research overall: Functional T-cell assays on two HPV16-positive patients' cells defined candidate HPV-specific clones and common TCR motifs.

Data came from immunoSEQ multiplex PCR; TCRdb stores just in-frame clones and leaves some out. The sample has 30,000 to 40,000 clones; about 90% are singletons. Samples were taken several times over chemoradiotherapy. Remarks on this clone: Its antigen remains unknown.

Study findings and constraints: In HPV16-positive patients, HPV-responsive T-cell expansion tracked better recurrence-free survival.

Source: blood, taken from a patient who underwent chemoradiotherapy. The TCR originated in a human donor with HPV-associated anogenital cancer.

CDR3: CASSIWWGGDTEAFF. The CDR3, as DNA: TGTGCCAGTAGTATCTGGTGGGGTGGAGACACTGAAGCTTTCTTT. V is TRBV19 and J is TRBJ1-1; D is unresolved. Per the germline V gene, CDR1 is LNHDA and CDR2 is SQIVND (reference sequence). V lost 3 bases and J lost 3, with 14 bases in between. CDR3 length: 15 amino acids.